The rows below give T cell receptor beta chains drawn from one sample of a study of technical replicates of blood from several donors. Measured with immunoSEQ multiplex PCR; TCRdb has only the in-frame clones, and not every one. This sample has about 76,000 clones, with roughly nine tenths found just once. The specimen was T cells isolated from PBMCs. The receptors stem from a human donor in good health. Both conserved end residues are part of each CDR3. A D gene is named only where the DNA matches it firmly. Clone size is given for some rows only: seen once, a few or many times, or a class if the clone is expanded.

length | J | V | size | D | CDR3 | DNA
14 | TRBJ1-2 | TRBV25-1 | . | TRBD1 | CASNGQGPNYGYTF | TGTGCCAGCAACGGACAGGGCCCCAACTATGGCTACACCTTC
16 | TRBJ2-1 | TRBV14 | . | TRBD1 | CASSRIRDSLYNEQFF | TGTGCCAGCAGCCGGATCCGGGACAGCCTTTACAATGAGCAGTTCTTC
15 | TRBJ2-1 | TRBV5-1 | . | . | CASSLGTQAYNEQFF | TGCGCCAGCAGCCTGGGGACTCAGGCCTACAATGAGCAGTTCTTC
15 | TRBJ2-1 | TRBV18 | . | TRBD2 | CASSPGLAGGNEQFF | TGTGCCAGCTCACCAGGACTAGCGGGGGGTAATGAGCAGTTCTTC
15 | TRBJ2-5 | TRBV5-1 | . | . | CASSSGAVYQETQYF | TGCGCCAGCAGCTCTGGGGCGGTGTACCAAGAGACCCAGTACTTC
11 | TRBJ2-5 | TRBV20-1 | once | . | CSARLAETQYF | TGCAGTGCTAGACTAGCAGAGACCCAGTACTTC
15 | TRBJ1-1 | TRBV9 | . | TRBD1 | CASSVMDRAGTEAFF | TGTGCCAGCAGCGTGATGGACAGGGCTGGAACTGAAGCTTTCTTT
17 | TRBJ1-4 | TRBV5-1 | . | . | CASSAGRRPATNEKLFF | TGCGCCAGCAGCGCGGGACGGCGTCCAGCAACTAATGAAAAACTGTTTTTT
14 | TRBJ2-7 | TRBV11-2 | . | . | CASSLVVSSYEQYF | TGTGCCAGCAGCTTAGTTGTGAGTTCCTACGAGCAGTACTTC
16 | TRBJ2-1 | TRBV5-4 | . | TRBD2 | CASSLGLTSVNNEQFF | TGTGCCAGCAGCTTGGGTCTGACTAGCGTTAACAATGAGCAGTTCTTC
13 | TRBJ1-1 | TRBV5-4 | . | . | CASSFRAGTEAFF | TGTGCCAGCAGCTTTCGAGCTGGCACTGAAGCTTTCTTT
15 | TRBJ2-2 | TRBV28 | . | . | CASSLRISGTGELFF | TGTGCCAGCAGTTTAAGAATATCGGGGACCGGGGAGCTGTTTTTT
17 | TRBJ2-7 | TRBV28 | . | TRBD1 | CASRHKPWGQGSDEQYF | TGTGCCAGCAGACACAAACCGTGGGGACAGGGTTCCGACGAGCAGTACTTC
14 | TRBJ2-1 | TRBV14 | . | . | CASSQAGRGNEQFF | TGTGCCAGCAGCCAAGCCGGCAGGGGTAATGAGCAGTTCTTC
16 | TRBJ1-2 | TRBV7-9 | . | TRBD1 | CASSSGWTGANYGYTF | TGTGCCAGCAGCTCAGGATGGACAGGCGCCAACTATGGCTACACCTTC
13 | TRBJ1-2 | TRBV4-1 | . | TRBD1 | CASSQDWGQGYTF | TGCGCCAGCAGCCAAGATTGGGGACAGGGCTACACCTTC
16 | TRBJ2-1 | TRBV11-2 | . | . | CASSREGRRRYNEQFF | TGTGCCAGCAGCCGAGAGGGCCGTCGTCGTTACAATGAGCAGTTCTTC
12 | TRBJ1-1 | TRBV19 | . | . | CASSPVAGEAFF | TGTGCCAGTAGCCCGGTCGCAGGTGAAGCTTTCTTT
15 | TRBJ2-1 | TRBV6-4 | once | TRBD1 | CASRIRDSSYNEQFF | TGTGCCAGCAGAATCCGGGACAGTTCTTACAATGAGCAGTTCTTC
13 | TRBJ1-2 | TRBV27 | . | . | CASSFSWESGYTF | TGTGCCAGCAGTTTTTCCTGGGAGAGCGGCTACACCTTC
15 | TRBJ2-7 | TRBV5-8 | . | . | CASSLGLAPPYEQYF | TGTGCCAGCAGCTTGGGTCTAGCGCCACCCTACGAGCAGTACTTC
13 | TRBJ1-1 | TRBV14 | few | . | CASSQEQNTEAFF | TGTGCCAGCAGCCAAGAACAGAACACTGAAGCTTTCTTT
15 | TRBJ2-1 | TRBV2 | once | . | CASSVSAGNYNEQFF | TGTGCCAGCAGTGTTTCTGCCGGGAACTACAATGAGCAGTTCTTC
16 | TRBJ2-7 | TRBV15 | . | TRBD1 | CATSRDRLGQAYEQYF | TGTGCCACCAGCAGAGATAGGCTTGGACAGGCCTACGAGCAGTACTTC
9 | TRBJ2-7 | TRBV7-9 | . | . | CASGSEQYF | TGTGCCAGCGGCTCTGAGCAGTACTTC
14 | TRBJ2-1 | TRBV29-1 | . | . | CSVESPDRGYEQFF | TGCAGCGTTGAATCGCCCGATAGAGGCTATGAGCAGTTCTTC
14 | TRBJ1-6 | TRBV27 | . | TRBD1 | CASRHGTGDSPLHF | TGTGCCAGCAGGCACGGGACAGGGGACTCACCCCTCCACTTT
13 | TRBJ2-3 | TRBV27 | . | TRBD2 | CASLAGATDTQYF | TGTGCCAGTTTAGCGGGAGCCACAGATACGCAGTATTTT
14 | TRBJ1-1 | TRBV2 | . | TRBD1 | CASSGGQGASEAFF | TGTGCCAGCAGTGGAGGACAGGGGGCGTCTGAAGCTTTCTTT
14 | TRBJ2-7 | TRBV28 | . | . | CASSPRLVLYEQYF | TGTGCCAGCAGCCCGAGACTAGTCCTATACGAGCAGTACTTC
13 | TRBJ1-2 | TRBV28 | . | TRBD1 | CASSVQGAGGYTF | TGTGCCAGCAGTGTACAGGGGGCAGGTGGCTACACCTTC
17 | TRBJ2-2 | TRBV28 | . | TRBD2 | CASSPLELADNTGELFF | TGTGCCAGCAGTCCTTTAGAACTAGCGGATAACACCGGGGAGCTGTTTTTT
14 | TRBJ1-4 | TRBV28 | . | . | CASSFWTTNEKLFF | TGTGCCAGCAGTTTTTGGACTACTAATGAAAAACTGTTTTTT
11 | TRBJ1-5 | TRBV28 | . | . | CASSFDQPQHF | TGTGCCAGCAGTTTCGATCAGCCCCAGCATTTT
15 | TRBJ2-1 | TRBV9 | . | . | CASSVFFGSYNEQFF | TGTGCCAGCAGCGTATTCTTCGGGTCCTACAATGAGCAGTTCTTC
16 | TRBJ1-5 | TRBV28 | . | TRBD1 | CASSRRDRPRWEPQHF | TGTGCCAGCAGCCGGCGGGACAGGCCCCGGTGGGAACCCCAGCATTTT
14 | TRBJ1-5 | TRBV5-6 | . | TRBD1 | CASGTGGAGQPQHF | TGTGCCAGCGGGACAGGGGGCGCGGGTCAGCCCCAGCATTTT
12 | TRBJ2-7 | TRBV2 | once | . | CASSVSSGDWYF | TGTGCCAGCAGCGTATCATCGGGGGACTGGTACTTC
11 | TRBJ2-4 | TRBV30 | . | . | CAWRTANIQYF | TGTGCCTGGAGGACAGCAAACATTCAGTACTTC
15 | TRBJ2-7 | TRBV6-1 | . | TRBD1 | CASSEETGGSYEQYF | TGTGCCAGCAGTGAGGAAACAGGGGGAAGCTACGAGCAGTACTTC
16 | TRBJ1-5 | TRBV5-1 | . | . | CASSLVWTEGNQPQHF | TGCGCCAGCAGCTTGGTATGGACGGAGGGGAATCAGCCCCAGCATTTT
17 | TRBJ2-7 | TRBV12-5 | . | TRBD2 | CASGLVFGRGGNYEQYF | TGTGCTAGTGGTTTGGTTTTCGGGAGGGGGGGTAACTACGAGCAGTACTTC
12 | TRBJ1-2 | TRBV28 | . | . | CASMETSGGYTF | TGTGCCAGCATGGAGACAAGCGGTGGCTACACCTTC
16 | TRBJ2-1 | TRBV28 | . | TRBD1 | CASSGFGTGPYNEQFF | TGTGCCAGCAGTGGGTTCGGGACAGGGCCCTACAATGAGCAGTTCTTC
14 | TRBJ1-2 | TRBV7-9 | . | . | CASSLATRGFGYTF | TGTGCCAGCAGCTTAGCTACGAGGGGGTTCGGCTACACCTTC
14 | TRBJ2-1 | TRBV5-1 | . | TRBD1 | CASSLGQGYNEQFF | TGCGCCAGCAGCTTGGGACAGGGGTACAATGAGCAGTTCTTC
15 | TRBJ1-1 | TRBV9 | . | . | CASSESGQANTEAFF | TGTGCCAGCAGCGAGTCGGGACAAGCGAACACTGAAGCTTTCTTT
16 | TRBJ2-1 | TRBV7-9 | . | . | CASSQIRVGGYNEQFF | TGTGCCAGCAGCCAGATCCGGGTAGGGGGTTACAATGAGCAGTTCTTC
14 | TRBJ2-1 | TRBV4-1 | once | TRBD1 | CASRKGQGVNEQFF | TGCGCCAGCAGGAAAGGACAGGGAGTCAATGAGCAGTTCTTC
15 | TRBJ1-5 | TRBV7-8 | . | TRBD1 | CASRGGQGFNQPQHF | TGTGCCAGCAGAGGGGGACAGGGTTTCAATCAGCCCCAGCATTTT
14 | TRBJ2-2 | TRBV28 | . | . | CASSPLVETGELFF | TGTGCCAGCAGCCCTCTCGTAGAAACCGGGGAGCTGTTTTTT
15 | TRBJ1-1 | TRBV14 | . | . | CASSLLAGLNTEAFF | TGTGCCAGCAGCCTTTTGGCAGGGCTGAACACTGAAGCTTTCTTT
14 | TRBJ1-2 | TRBV19 | . | . | CASSQTGQGYGYTF | TGTGCCAGCAGCCAGACAGGCCAGGGGTATGGCTACACCTTC
15 | TRBJ2-3 | TRBV29-1 | . | TRBD2 | CSVEEGGRNTDTQYF | TGCAGCGTTGAAGAGGGGGGGAGGAACACAGATACGCAGTATTTT